This T cell receptor (beta chain) was observed in a study of identical twins. Details on this clonotype: Its antigen is not known.

Unmatched junction bases numbered 14, after V lost 6 bases and J lost 10 bases. The CDR3 extends over 15 amino acids. The cDNA had a unique molecular identifier and a template-switch universal primer site. TCRdb processed the 5' RACE reads anew with MiXCR; each CDR3 protein has one entry. The table lists 350,000 to 450,000 distinct CDR3 sequences, roughly 20% of them singletons. Study-wide results and caveats: The presence of invariant MAIT and iNKT cells could partly confound analyses of zero-insertion sequences.

The sequencing sample was made of naive T cells sorted from blood. The sequence was collected from a man aged 45-65 years in good health. The chain employs TRBV12-3 or TRBV12-4 and TRBJ2-1; 8 bases agree with TRBD2. Here the CDR3 reads CASRPPGLEYGEQFF. The DNA for the CDR3 is TGTGCCAGCAGACCACCGGGACTAGAGTACGGAGAGCAGTTCTTC.